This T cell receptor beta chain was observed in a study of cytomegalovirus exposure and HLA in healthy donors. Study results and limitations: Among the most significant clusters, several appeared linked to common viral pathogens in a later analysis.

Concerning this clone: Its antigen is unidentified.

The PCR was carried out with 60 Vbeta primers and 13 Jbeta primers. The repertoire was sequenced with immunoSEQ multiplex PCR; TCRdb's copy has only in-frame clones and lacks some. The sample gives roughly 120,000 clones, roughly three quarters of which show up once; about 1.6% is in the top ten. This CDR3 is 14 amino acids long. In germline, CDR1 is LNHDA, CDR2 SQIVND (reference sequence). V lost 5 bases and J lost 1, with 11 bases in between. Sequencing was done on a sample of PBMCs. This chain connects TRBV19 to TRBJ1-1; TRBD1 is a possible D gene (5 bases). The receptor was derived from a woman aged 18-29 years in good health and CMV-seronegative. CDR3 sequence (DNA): TGTGCCAGTAGTTATCAAACAGGGAACACTGAAGCTTTCTTT. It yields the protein CASSYQTGNTEAFF.